This note documents a single T cell receptor (beta chain) sequence. Its target is unknown. This sample was included in a study of T-cell memory formation after mild COVID-19. Study background: TCR clusters were mostly donor specific. Study conclusions and caveats: SARS-CoV-2 specificity of second-wave clones peaking day 37 was unconfirmed.

TCR alpha and TCR beta cDNA libraries carrying sample barcodes and UMIs came from 5'RACE with constant-segment primers. A single record per CDR3 protein comes from TCRdb applying MiXCR to the 5' RACE reads. The repertoire holds 130,000 to 150,000 distinct CDR3 sequences, about 19% seen once, with approximately 2% in the top ten. CDR1 and CDR2 (germline): DFQATT, SNEGSKA (reference sequence). V shed 5 bases and J shed 8 bases, with 10 bases lying between them. The CDR3 runs 12 residues. The sequencing input was PBMCs or a T cell subset sorted from them (not recorded which). The TCR comes from an adult woman who had mild COVID-19 (a few samples of this study predate the infection). Cell type and time point are not known. The V call is TRBV20-1, the J call TRBJ1-6; D is unresolved. The CDR3 protein is CSAQTMDSPLHF. The CDR3 coding sequence is TGCAGTGCTCAGACTATGGATTCACCCCTCCACTTT.